This TCR beta chain was retrieved from a study of T cell changes during pregnancy in multiple sclerosis. Profiled with immunoSEQ multiplex PCR; TCRdb holds only in-frame clones, not every one. The sample lists 45,000 to 55,000 clones, about 90% occurring once. Germline-derived CDR1 and CDR2 are SNHLY and FYNNEI. Trimming took 8 bases from V and 3 from J, leaving 16 bases between them. The CDR3 covers 15 residues. This TCR came from a female donor in good health, enrolled as a control in a pregnancy study. The sample consisted of CD4+ T cells from peripheral blood mononuclear cells, taken after pregnancy. This chain uses TRBV2 with TRBJ1-4, with D perhaps matching TRBD1 (5 bases). The CDR3 DNA sequence: TGTGCCAGCGTTCCCCAGGGCGGATCTAATGAAAAACTGTTTTTT. Amino acids: CASVPQGGSNEKLFF.